The present T cell receptor (beta chain) was sequenced within a study of T cells after yellow fever vaccination. Germline V gives CDR1 SGHTA, CDR2 FQGNSA. The ends lost 0 bases at V and 9 bases at J; junction bases unmatched: 4. This CDR3 has 14 residues. TCRdb recomputed calls from the 5' RACE reads with MiXCR, one row per CDR3 protein. The table includes 450,000 to 650,000 distinct CDR3 sequences, roughly 14% detected once. This chain connects TRBV7-2 to TRBJ2-1, with TRBD2 matching over 8 bases. The sequenced sample was PBMCs, obtained on the day of the yellow fever booster vaccination. This TCR came from a man aged 25 to 40 who received the YFV17D yellow fever vaccine. The CDR3 DNA follows: TGTGCCAGCAGCTTAGCCCAGCGGGAGCTTGAGCAGTTCTTC. As protein: CASSLAQRELEQFF.